Listed here is a single T cell receptor (beta chain). The data were taken from a study of blood T cell repertoires in COVID-19. The overall study: Spain, Italy and the United States supplied samples that represented acute and convalescent COVID-19. Sources were T cells, B-cell-depleted T cells, or PBMCs; the material itself was cDNA or gDNA.

Germline CDR1 MNHEY, CDR2 SVGAGI. V lost 10 bases and J 5 bases, leaving 20 bases between the germline ends. The CDR3 covers 15 residues. In the original processing: Estimation of nucleated cell counts relied on the amplification of reference gene primers. Here immunoSEQ multiplex PCR was the method, and the copy in TCRdb shows in-frame clones only, minus some. The V and J calls and clone size come from that table; D and trimming were worked out from the DNA. The sample shows approximately 280,000 clones, 80% to 90% of them seen only once. The TCR was taken from a man between 35 and 55 years old with acute or convalescent COVID-19. The material sequenced was peripheral blood. The chain carries TRBV6-5 and TRBJ2-2; tentatively, D is TRBD1 (6 bases). The DNA for the CDR3 is TGTGCCACCATCACACAGGGCGGCTTTACCGGGGAGCTGTTTTTT. Protein sequence: CATITQGGFTGELFF.